The rows below give T cell receptor beta chains drawn from one sample of a study of T-cell reconstitution after alpha-beta-depleted transplantation in children. MiXCR, run by TCRdb on the PCR reads, gives a single entry per CDR3 protein. The repertoire holds hundreds of thousands of distinct CDR3 sequences, with about 9.5% as singletons. Sequences were derived from PBMCs, sampled before TCRalphabeta/CD19-depleted stem cell transplant. All receptors come from a boy less than two years old with acute myeloid leukemia, due to receive a stem cell transplant. Each CDR3 is given with its conserved first and last residue. The D gene is left open where the match is weak. Size is omitted from some rows. Given values are once, few, many or a class for expanded clones.

cdr3_aa: CASSEAGSAGEQFF
cdr3_nt: TGCGCCAGCAGTGAGGCTGGTAGCGCGGGGGAGCAGTTCTTC
d_call: .
j_call: TRBJ2-1
clone_size: many
v_call: TRBV10-2

cdr3_aa: CASSQEAVREETQYF
cdr3_nt: TGCGCCAGCAGCCAAGAAGCAGTGAGGGAAGAGACCCAGTACTTC
d_call: .
j_call: TRBJ2-5
clone_size: once
v_call: TRBV4-3

cdr3_aa: CASSFTGTTIYNEQFF
cdr3_nt: TGTGCCAGCAGCTTCACCGGGACTACCATATACAATGAGCAGTTCTTC
d_call: TRBD2
j_call: TRBJ2-1
clone_size: few
v_call: TRBV3-1

cdr3_aa: CASSVADDGELFF
cdr3_nt: TGTGCCAGCAGCGTAGCCGACGATGGGGAGCTGTTTTTT
d_call: .
j_call: TRBJ2-2
clone_size: many
v_call: TRBV9

cdr3_aa: CSASGDREYEQYF
cdr3_nt: TGCAGTGCTTCCGGGGACAGGGAGTACGAGCAGTACTTC
d_call: TRBD1
j_call: TRBJ2-7
clone_size: many
v_call: TRBV20-1

cdr3_aa: CASGERGLAGWDTQYF
cdr3_nt: TGTGCCAGCGGCGAGAGGGGACTAGCGGGATGGGATACGCAGTATTTT
d_call: TRBD2
j_call: TRBJ2-3
clone_size: .
v_call: TRBV14

cdr3_aa: CASSLTGYYEQYF
cdr3_nt: TGTGCCAGCAGCTTAACTGGATACTACGAGCAGTACTTC
d_call: .
j_call: TRBJ2-7
clone_size: few
v_call: TRBV7-8

cdr3_aa: CATSVSGHYEQYF
cdr3_nt: TGTGCCACCAGTGTATCGGGGCACTACGAGCAGTACTTC
d_call: .
j_call: TRBJ2-7
clone_size: many
v_call: TRBV24-1

cdr3_aa: CASSLARGTGAVNSPLHF
cdr3_nt: TGTGCCAGCAGCTTAGCGCGGGGGACAGGGGCTGTTAATTCACCCCTCCACTTT
d_call: TRBD1
j_call: TRBJ1-6
clone_size: few
v_call: TRBV7-2

cdr3_aa: CGGTTGLPQVQETQYF
cdr3_nt: TGCGGGGGGACGACAGGGCTCCCCCAAGTACAAGAGACCCAGTACTTC
d_call: .
j_call: TRBJ2-5
clone_size: .
v_call: TRBV20-1

cdr3_aa: CASSYGTSGASPSSTDTQYF
cdr3_nt: TGTGCCAGCAGTTACGGGACTAGCGGGGCCTCCCCATCTAGCACAGATACGCAGTATTTT
d_call: TRBD2
j_call: TRBJ2-3
clone_size: many
v_call: TRBV6-2/TRBV6-3

cdr3_aa: CSAAAENNEKLFF
cdr3_nt: TGCAGTGCTGCAGCCGAGAATAATGAAAAACTGTTTTTT
d_call: .
j_call: TRBJ1-4
clone_size: many
v_call: TRBV20-1

cdr3_aa: CASSYSYSGELFF
cdr3_nt: TGTGCCAGCAGTTACTCATATTCCGGGGAGCTGTTTTTT
d_call: .
j_call: TRBJ2-2
clone_size: .
v_call: TRBV6-5

cdr3_aa: CASSLGGATEQYF
cdr3_nt: TGTGCCAGCAGCTTGGGGGGCGCGACTGAGCAGTACTTC
d_call: .
j_call: TRBJ2-7
clone_size: .
v_call: TRBV28

cdr3_aa: CASRRESSYEQYF
cdr3_nt: TGCGCCAGCCGGCGGGAGAGCTCCTACGAGCAGTACTTC
d_call: TRBD2
j_call: TRBJ2-7
clone_size: many
v_call: TRBV5-1

cdr3_aa: CASSPAAAWPNTEAFF
cdr3_nt: TGTGCCAGCTCACCAGCGGCTGCATGGCCGAACACTGAAGCTTTCTTT
d_call: .
j_call: TRBJ1-1
clone_size: .
v_call: TRBV18

cdr3_aa: CASSPRDPSYEQYF
cdr3_nt: TGTGCCAGCAGCCCCCGGGATCCTTCCTACGAGCAGTACTTC
d_call: .
j_call: TRBJ2-7
clone_size: many
v_call: TRBV4-2

cdr3_aa: CASSLAPQGAWETQYF
cdr3_nt: TGTGCCAGCAGTTTAGCCCCCCAGGGGGCATGGGAGACCCAGTACTTC
d_call: TRBD1
j_call: TRBJ2-5
clone_size: many
v_call: TRBV12-3/TRBV12-4

cdr3_aa: CASSSGIGIRETQYF
cdr3_nt: TGTGCCAGCAGCTCTGGGATAGGGATAAGAGAGACCCAGTACTTC
d_call: .
j_call: TRBJ2-5
clone_size: .
v_call: TRBV4-2

cdr3_aa: CASSLMTDTQYF
cdr3_nt: TGTGCCAGCAGCTTAATGACAGATACGCAGTATTTT
d_call: .
j_call: TRBJ2-3
clone_size: many
v_call: TRBV7-9

cdr3_aa: CASSQEPTDGYTF
cdr3_nt: TGTGCCAGCAGCCAAGAACCTACGGATGGCTACACCTTC
d_call: .
j_call: TRBJ1-2
clone_size: many
v_call: TRBV16

cdr3_aa: CASSQHLLGGRGEQFF
cdr3_nt: TGCGCCAGCAGCCAACATTTGCTGGGGGGTCGGGGGGAGCAGTTCTTC
d_call: .
j_call: TRBJ2-1
clone_size: few
v_call: TRBV4-1

cdr3_aa: CASSFGENEQFF
cdr3_nt: TGTGCCAGCAGCTTTGGCGAGAATGAGCAGTTCTTC
d_call: .
j_call: TRBJ2-1
clone_size: many
v_call: TRBV7-9

cdr3_aa: CASSMVGRSYNEQFF
cdr3_nt: TGCGCCAGCAGCATGGTGGGCCGATCCTACAATGAGCAGTTCTTC
d_call: .
j_call: TRBJ2-1
clone_size: many
v_call: TRBV5-1

cdr3_aa: CASSLYSSGAAKNIQYF
cdr3_nt: TGTGCCAGCAGTCTCTACTCTAGCGGGGCTGCCAAAAACATTCAGTACTTC
d_call: TRBD2
j_call: TRBJ2-4
clone_size: many
v_call: TRBV28

cdr3_aa: CASSPFGGDFYEQYF
cdr3_nt: TGTGCCAGCAGCCCCTTCGGAGGGGATTTCTACGAGCAGTACTTC
d_call: .
j_call: TRBJ2-7
clone_size: few
v_call: TRBV7-2

cdr3_aa: CASGNMGTPEEQYF
cdr3_nt: TGTGCCAGCGGAAATATGGGGACACCTGAGGAGCAGTACTTC
d_call: .
j_call: TRBJ2-7
clone_size: many
v_call: TRBV27

cdr3_aa: CATSRDPNRGRGNEQFF
cdr3_nt: TGTGCCACCAGCAGAGATCCTAACAGGGGGCGCGGTAATGAGCAGTTCTTC
d_call: TRBD1
j_call: TRBJ2-1
clone_size: many
v_call: TRBV15

cdr3_aa: CASSFDSLVNSGANVLTF
cdr3_nt: TGCGCCAGCAGCTTTGACAGTTTGGTTAACTCTGGGGCCAACGTCCTGACTTTC
d_call: .
j_call: TRBJ2-6
clone_size: many
v_call: TRBV5-1

cdr3_aa: CASSSNDGRSLGYTF
cdr3_nt: TGTGCCAGCAGCTCAAACGACGGCCGGAGCTTGGGCTACACCTTC
d_call: .
j_call: TRBJ1-2
clone_size: few
v_call: TRBV7-2

cdr3_aa: CASTLSVAGGPTDTQYF
cdr3_nt: TGTGCCAGCACCTTATCGGTAGCGGGGGGACCCACAGATACGCAGTATTTT
d_call: TRBD2
j_call: TRBJ2-3
clone_size: many
v_call: TRBV9

cdr3_aa: CASSLGLRGSYEQYF
cdr3_nt: TGTGCCAGCAGCTTAGGCCTCCGGGGATCCTACGAGCAGTACTTC
d_call: .
j_call: TRBJ2-7
clone_size: few
v_call: TRBV13

cdr3_aa: CASTLGQPNYGYTF
cdr3_nt: TGTGCCAGCACCCTGGGACAGCCGAACTATGGCTACACCTTC
d_call: TRBD1
j_call: TRBJ1-2
clone_size: .
v_call: TRBV12-3/TRBV12-4

cdr3_aa: CASSVQRGDIKRPQYF
cdr3_nt: TGTGCCAGCAGTGTACAGCGGGGGGATATAAAGAGGCCCCAGTACTTC
d_call: TRBD2
j_call: TRBJ2-5
clone_size: many
v_call: TRBV25-1

cdr3_aa: CASSWDRDNTGELFF
cdr3_nt: TGTGCCAGCAGTTGGGACAGAGACAACACCGGGGAGCTGTTTTTT
d_call: TRBD1
j_call: TRBJ2-2
clone_size: many
v_call: TRBV28

cdr3_aa: CASSGQPNKPQHF
cdr3_nt: TGTGCCAGCAGTGGACAGCCGAACAAGCCCCAGCATTTT
d_call: .
j_call: TRBJ1-5
clone_size: .
v_call: TRBV6-1

cdr3_aa: CASSLDLAGGFEQFF
cdr3_nt: TGCGCCAGCAGCTTGGATTTGGCGGGAGGGTTTGAGCAGTTCTTC
d_call: TRBD2
j_call: TRBJ2-1
clone_size: many
v_call: TRBV5-1

cdr3_aa: CASSPGVSGGNTIYF
cdr3_nt: TGTGCCAGCAGCCCAGGAGTAAGTGGCGGAAACACCATATATTTT
d_call: .
j_call: TRBJ1-3
clone_size: many
v_call: TRBV11-3

cdr3_aa: CASSRRRSGIISGNTIYF
cdr3_nt: TGTGCCAGCAGCCGTAGGCGGTCAGGAATCATCTCTGGAAACACCATATATTTT
d_call: .
j_call: TRBJ1-3
clone_size: many
v_call: TRBV7-9

cdr3_aa: CASRSTSGRYQETQYF
cdr3_nt: TGCGCCAGCAGGTCCACTAGCGGGAGGTACCAAGAGACCCAGTACTTC
d_call: TRBD2
j_call: TRBJ2-5
clone_size: many
v_call: TRBV5-1

cdr3_aa: CASSFGARDRGPFNEQFF
cdr3_nt: TGTGCCAGCAGCTTTGGGGCCCGGGACAGGGGGCCGTTCAATGAGCAGTTCTTC
d_call: TRBD1
j_call: TRBJ2-1
clone_size: .
v_call: TRBV5-6

cdr3_aa: CASSQEASSYNEQFF
cdr3_nt: TGTGCCAGCAGCCAAGAAGCGAGCTCCTACAATGAGCAGTTCTTC
d_call: .
j_call: TRBJ2-1
clone_size: many
v_call: TRBV14

cdr3_aa: CASSSSGGTYEQYF
cdr3_nt: TGCGCCAGCAGCTCCAGCGGGGGGACCTACGAGCAGTACTTC
d_call: TRBD2
j_call: TRBJ2-7
clone_size: few
v_call: TRBV5-1

cdr3_aa: CASSSGPLDTQYF
cdr3_nt: TGTGCCAGCAGCTCGGGACCTTTAGATACGCAGTATTTT
d_call: .
j_call: TRBJ2-3
clone_size: many
v_call: TRBV7-3

cdr3_aa: CASSLPRITGNNGYTF
cdr3_nt: TGTGCCAGCAGTTTACCGCGTATAACAGGAAACAATGGCTACACCTTC
d_call: .
j_call: TRBJ1-2
clone_size: many
v_call: TRBV28

cdr3_aa: CASSVGGQSYEQYF
cdr3_nt: TGTGCCAGCAGCGTAGGGGGACAGTCCTACGAGCAGTACTTC
d_call: TRBD1
j_call: TRBJ2-7
clone_size: many
v_call: TRBV9

cdr3_aa: CASSLATPRFRYGYTF
cdr3_nt: TGTGCCAGCAGCTTAGCAACCCCAAGGTTCCGCTATGGCTACACCTTC
d_call: .
j_call: TRBJ1-2
clone_size: many
v_call: TRBV7-9

cdr3_aa: CASSFRGLAGGPSTGELFF
cdr3_nt: TGTGCCAGCAGTTTTCGGGGACTAGCGGGAGGGCCGAGCACCGGGGAGCTGTTTTTT
d_call: TRBD2
j_call: TRBJ2-2
clone_size: few
v_call: TRBV12-3/TRBV12-4

cdr3_aa: CSVKSGFQETQYF
cdr3_nt: TGCAGTGTTAAGAGCGGTTTCCAAGAGACCCAGTACTTC
d_call: .
j_call: TRBJ2-5
clone_size: .
v_call: TRBV20-1

cdr3_aa: CSARRAGEFYEQYF
cdr3_nt: TGCAGTGCTAGAAGAGCGGGGGAATTCTACGAGCAGTACTTC
d_call: TRBD2
j_call: TRBJ2-7
clone_size: many
v_call: TRBV20-1

cdr3_aa: CASSLVGTLQFF
cdr3_nt: TGTGCCAGCAGCTTAGTCGGGACTCTCCAGTTCTTC
d_call: .
j_call: TRBJ2-1
clone_size: many
v_call: TRBV7-9

cdr3_aa: CASSLGRGGMGYEQYF
cdr3_nt: TGTGCCAGCAGCTTGGGGCGCGGGGGAATGGGCTACGAGCAGTACTTC
d_call: TRBD2
j_call: TRBJ2-7
clone_size: many
v_call: TRBV5-6

cdr3_aa: CATSLGLADFTGELFF
cdr3_nt: TGTGCCACCAGCCTCGGACTAGCGGATTTTACCGGGGAGCTGTTTTTT
d_call: TRBD2
j_call: TRBJ2-2
clone_size: many
v_call: TRBV15